These T cell receptor beta chains were read from a single sample in a study of glioma-infiltrating T cells after dendritic cell vaccination. The table came from immunoSEQ multiplex PCR; TCRdb's copy has only in-frame clones and leaves some out. Found here are roughly 38,000 clones, approximately 84% of them singletons; the top ten hold 7.5% to 10%. This specimen consisted of blood, obtained before dendritic cell vaccination. These receptor sequences come from a human donor with glioblastoma. Both conserved end residues are part of each CDR3. Fields, in order: J gene, clone size, V gene, D gene, CDR3 DNA, CDR3 protein. The D gene is left open where the match is weak. Clone size is not always given. Where it is, it says once, few, many or a class for expanded clones.

j_call: TRBJ2-1; clone_size: .; v_call: TRBV9; d_call: .; cdr3_nt: TGTGCCAGCAGCGTGCAGGGGCGCGGGGGAGATGAGCAGTTCTTC; cdr3_aa: CASSVQGRGGDEQFF
j_call: TRBJ1-2; clone_size: .; v_call: TRBV6-6; d_call: TRBD1; cdr3_nt: TGTGCCAGCAGACAGGGGAGTAACTATGGCTACACCTTC; cdr3_aa: CASRQGSNYGYTF
j_call: TRBJ1-1; clone_size: .; v_call: TRBV9; d_call: TRBD1; cdr3_nt: TGTGCCAGCAGCGCGGATTCCAGGGGGCCTGAAGCTTTCTTT; cdr3_aa: CASSADSRGPEAFF
j_call: TRBJ1-2; clone_size: .; v_call: TRBV7-2; d_call: TRBD1; cdr3_nt: TGTGCCAGCAGCTTAGCGGGGACAGGGGGAATCACACCCGCTGACTATGGCTACACCTTC; cdr3_aa: CASSLAGTGGITPADYGYTF
j_call: TRBJ2-5; clone_size: .; v_call: TRBV7-2; d_call: TRBD2; cdr3_nt: TGTGCCAGCAGCTCATCGGTGCTGACTAGCGGGGGGACGAAGACCCAGTACTTC; cdr3_aa: CASSSSVLTSGGTKTQYF
j_call: TRBJ2-3; clone_size: .; v_call: TRBV25-1; d_call: TRBD2; cdr3_nt: TGTGCCAGCAGTAGGGAAGCGGGGGGCGGCACAGATACGCAGTATTTT; cdr3_aa: CASSREAGGGTDTQYF
j_call: TRBJ2-5; clone_size: .; v_call: TRBV11-3; d_call: TRBD1; cdr3_nt: TGTGCCAGCAGCTTAAGGGACAGGGAGTACCAAGAGACCCAGTACTTC; cdr3_aa: CASSLRDREYQETQYF
j_call: TRBJ1-5; clone_size: .; v_call: TRBV2; d_call: .; cdr3_nt: TGTGCCAGCGGTGACAGTTTCAATCAGCCCCAGCATTTT; cdr3_aa: CASGDSFNQPQHF
j_call: TRBJ1-1; clone_size: .; v_call: TRBV7-2; d_call: .; cdr3_nt: TGTGCCAGCAGCAGTAAGACAGGTATCCCTCCCGCTTTCTTT; cdr3_aa: CASSSKTGIPPAFF
j_call: TRBJ2-1; clone_size: .; v_call: TRBV5-1; d_call: TRBD1; cdr3_nt: TGCGCCAGCAGCTTGGCCGGGACAGGGGGGGCCAATGAGCAGTTCTTC; cdr3_aa: CASSLAGTGGANEQFF
j_call: TRBJ2-1; clone_size: .; v_call: TRBV25-1; d_call: TRBD2; cdr3_nt: TGTGCCAGCAGTGGCCGCACTAGCGGAGGGTTACTGAATGAGCAGTTCTTC; cdr3_aa: CASSGRTSGGLLNEQFF
j_call: TRBJ1-1; clone_size: .; v_call: TRBV7-8; d_call: .; cdr3_nt: TGTGCCAGCAGCTTTGAGTTGCGGGGGGGCACTGAAGCTTTCTTT; cdr3_aa: CASSFELRGGTEAFF
j_call: TRBJ2-7; clone_size: .; v_call: TRBV7-9; d_call: .; cdr3_nt: TGTGCCAGCAGCTTAGGTCTCTCCTACGAGCAGTACTTC; cdr3_aa: CASSLGLSYEQYF
j_call: TRBJ1-6; clone_size: .; v_call: TRBV4-2; d_call: .; cdr3_nt: TGTGCCAGCAGCCAGGGGGCGCAAAATTCACCCCTCCACTTT; cdr3_aa: CASSQGAQNSPLHF
j_call: TRBJ2-7; clone_size: .; v_call: TRBV11-2; d_call: TRBD1; cdr3_nt: TGTGCCAGCAGCTTAGCGCCGTCCCGACAGGGGAGAGAGCAGTACTTC; cdr3_aa: CASSLAPSRQGREQYF
j_call: TRBJ1-1; clone_size: .; v_call: TRBV5-1; d_call: .; cdr3_nt: TGCGCCAGCAGCTTGGCCTATCTGAACACTGAAGCTTTCTTT; cdr3_aa: CASSLAYLNTEAFF
j_call: TRBJ2-3; clone_size: .; v_call: TRBV4-2; d_call: TRBD1; cdr3_nt: TGTGCCAGCAGCCCGATTAGCGAAGGGGGCGGGCACACAGATACGCAGTATTTT; cdr3_aa: CASSPISEGGGHTDTQYF
j_call: TRBJ1-2; clone_size: .; v_call: TRBV6-1; d_call: TRBD1; cdr3_nt: TGTGCCAGCAGTGAAGGCGGGACAGGGCTATACTATGGCTACACCTTC; cdr3_aa: CASSEGGTGLYYGYTF
j_call: TRBJ2-2; clone_size: .; v_call: TRBV6-5; d_call: TRBD1; cdr3_nt: TGTGCCAGCAGTTATACAGGGGTTGGCGGGGAGCTGTTTTTT; cdr3_aa: CASSYTGVGGELFF
j_call: TRBJ2-1; clone_size: .; v_call: TRBV5-1; d_call: TRBD1; cdr3_nt: TGCGCCAGCAGCGTAAACAGGGGTACATACAATGAGCAGTTCTTC; cdr3_aa: CASSVNRGTYNEQFF
j_call: TRBJ2-1; clone_size: few; v_call: TRBV7-9; d_call: TRBD2; cdr3_nt: TGTGCCAGCAGCCCGGGAGGAGCCCCCGGCAATGAGCAGTTCTTC; cdr3_aa: CASSPGGAPGNEQFF
j_call: TRBJ2-2; clone_size: .; v_call: TRBV11-2; d_call: .; cdr3_nt: TGTGCCAGCAGCTTAGTGAGCACCGGGGAGCTGTTTTTT; cdr3_aa: CASSLVSTGELFF
j_call: TRBJ2-3; clone_size: .; v_call: TRBV5-1; d_call: TRBD1; cdr3_nt: TGCGCCAGCAGCTTGCGAGACAGGGGAACAGATACGCAGTATTTT; cdr3_aa: CASSLRDRGTDTQYF
j_call: TRBJ1-2; clone_size: .; v_call: TRBV29-1; d_call: .; cdr3_nt: TGCAGCGTTGCAAAAACTGACTATGGCTACACCTTC; cdr3_aa: CSVAKTDYGYTF
j_call: TRBJ1-5; clone_size: once; v_call: TRBV28; d_call: .; cdr3_nt: TGTGCCAGCAGTTTAAGAGATCGCAATCAGCCCCAGCATTTT; cdr3_aa: CASSLRDRNQPQHF
j_call: TRBJ1-6; clone_size: .; v_call: TRBV4-3; d_call: .; cdr3_nt: TGCGCCAGCAGCCAAGATAGACAGAATTCACCCCTCCACTTT; cdr3_aa: CASSQDRQNSPLHF
j_call: TRBJ2-4; clone_size: .; v_call: TRBV4-3; d_call: .; cdr3_nt: TGCGCCAGCAGCCAAGCCCCCGGCGGCATTCAGTACTTC; cdr3_aa: CASSQAPGGIQYF
j_call: TRBJ2-2; clone_size: once; v_call: TRBV27; d_call: .; cdr3_nt: TGTGCCAGCAGTCCAACCCTAAGGGAGTCCGGGGAGCTGTTTTTT; cdr3_aa: CASSPTLRESGELFF
j_call: TRBJ1-1; clone_size: .; v_call: TRBV7-8; d_call: .; cdr3_nt: TGTGCCAGCAGCTTAATCGGGGGGACCATGAACACTGAAGCTTTCTTT; cdr3_aa: CASSLIGGTMNTEAFF
j_call: TRBJ2-7; clone_size: once; v_call: TRBV7-8; d_call: .; cdr3_nt: TGTGCCAGCAGTTACAGGGAAACCTACGAGCAGTACTTC; cdr3_aa: CASSYRETYEQYF
j_call: TRBJ2-1; clone_size: .; v_call: TRBV15; d_call: .; cdr3_nt: TGTGCCACCAGCAGAGTGCGGGTCTCCTACAATGAGCAGTTCTTC; cdr3_aa: CATSRVRVSYNEQFF
j_call: TRBJ1-4; clone_size: few; v_call: TRBV4-3; d_call: .; cdr3_nt: TGCGCCAGCAGCCAAGTTTATCTTGCTAGCAGGGGTGAAAAACTGTTTTTT; cdr3_aa: CASSQVYLASRGEKLFF
j_call: TRBJ1-5; clone_size: .; v_call: TRBV21-1; d_call: .; cdr3_nt: TGTGCCAGCAGCAAGAACAGGGGAAGCAATCAGCCCCAGCATTTT; cdr3_aa: CASSKNRGSNQPQHF
j_call: TRBJ1-2; clone_size: .; v_call: TRBV11-2; d_call: .; cdr3_nt: TGTGCCAGCAGCTTAGCCGGGACACTCTATGGCTACACCTTC; cdr3_aa: CASSLAGTLYGYTF
j_call: TRBJ1-6; clone_size: .; v_call: TRBV30; d_call: .; cdr3_nt: TGTGCCTGGAGTGTACTGGATGGGGGGGGACCCCTCCACTTT; cdr3_aa: CAWSVLDGGGPLHF
j_call: TRBJ1-1; clone_size: .; v_call: TRBV6-5; d_call: TRBD1; cdr3_nt: TGTGCCAGCAGAACAGGGGTGTGGGACACTGAAGCTTTCTTT; cdr3_aa: CASRTGVWDTEAFF
j_call: TRBJ1-5; clone_size: once; v_call: TRBV4-2; d_call: .; cdr3_nt: TGTGCCAGCAGCCAAGAGTTCGCAGCGGGACAGCCCCAGCATTTT; cdr3_aa: CASSQEFAAGQPQHF
j_call: TRBJ1-1; clone_size: .; v_call: TRBV9; d_call: .; cdr3_nt: TGTGCCAGCAGCGTAGTCGGACAGAGCACTGAAGCTTTCTTT; cdr3_aa: CASSVVGQSTEAFF
j_call: TRBJ2-5; clone_size: .; v_call: TRBV9; d_call: TRBD1; cdr3_nt: TGTGCCAGCAGCGTGAGGGACAGCCAAGAGACCCAGTACTTC; cdr3_aa: CASSVRDSQETQYF
j_call: TRBJ2-7; clone_size: .; v_call: TRBV4-3; d_call: TRBD2; cdr3_nt: TGCGCCAGCAGCCAAGATGGGCGGGGGGCCTACGAGCAGTACTTC; cdr3_aa: CASSQDGRGAYEQYF
j_call: TRBJ1-5; clone_size: .; v_call: TRBV15; d_call: .; cdr3_nt: TGTGCCACCAGCAGAGGTGGGCATAGCAATCAGCCCCAGCATTTT; cdr3_aa: CATSRGGHSNQPQHF
j_call: TRBJ1-4; clone_size: .; v_call: TRBV25-1; d_call: .; cdr3_nt: TGTGCCAGCGGGCAGGGAGGGGAAAAACTGTTTTTT; cdr3_aa: CASGQGGEKLFF
j_call: TRBJ1-1; clone_size: .; v_call: TRBV18; d_call: TRBD1; cdr3_nt: TGTGCCAGCTCACACCTAAGGGGGCGCGGGGAAGCTTTCTTT; cdr3_aa: CASSHLRGRGEAFF
j_call: TRBJ2-1; clone_size: .; v_call: TRBV5-4; d_call: .; cdr3_nt: TGTGCCAGCAGCTTCTCTGGGGGCAGCTACAATGAGCAGTTCTTC; cdr3_aa: CASSFSGGSYNEQFF
j_call: TRBJ2-7; clone_size: few; v_call: TRBV11-3; d_call: TRBD2; cdr3_nt: TGTGCCAGCAGCTTAGAGGGGTCTTTAAGCGGGGGGGCCTCCTACGAGCAGTACTTC; cdr3_aa: CASSLEGSLSGGASYEQYF
j_call: TRBJ2-5; clone_size: few; v_call: TRBV9; d_call: TRBD2; cdr3_nt: TGTGCCAGCAGCGTGGGGACTAGCGGGAATGCGGGGGAGACCCAGTACTTC; cdr3_aa: CASSVGTSGNAGETQYF
j_call: TRBJ1-5; clone_size: .; v_call: TRBV7-8; d_call: .; cdr3_nt: TGTGCCAGCAGCTTAAGCCTAGGAGTAGGCCCCAATCAGCCCCAGCATTTT; cdr3_aa: CASSLSLGVGPNQPQHF
j_call: TRBJ2-6; clone_size: .; v_call: TRBV5-1; d_call: TRBD2; cdr3_nt: TGCGCCAGCAGCTCGGCCGGGGGGTCTGGGGCCAACGTCCTGACTTTC; cdr3_aa: CASSSAGGSGANVLTF
j_call: TRBJ2-7; clone_size: once; v_call: TRBV4-2; d_call: .; cdr3_nt: TGTGCCAGCAGCCAAGATCTCCTCGAGCAGTACTTC; cdr3_aa: CASSQDLLEQYF
j_call: TRBJ1-3; clone_size: .; v_call: TRBV30; d_call: .; cdr3_nt: TGTGCCTCCGAGGGAAGAAACACCATATATTTT; cdr3_aa: CASEGRNTIYF
j_call: TRBJ2-5; clone_size: .; v_call: TRBV27; d_call: TRBD2; cdr3_nt: TGTGCCAGCAGCCGCCTGACTAGCGGGGGCCAAGAGACCCAGTACTTC; cdr3_aa: CASSRLTSGGQETQYF
j_call: TRBJ2-6; clone_size: .; v_call: TRBV11-2; d_call: TRBD2; cdr3_nt: TGTGCCAGCAGCTTAATAGCTAGCGGGGGGTCTGGGGCCAACGTCCTGACTTTC; cdr3_aa: CASSLIASGGSGANVLTF
j_call: TRBJ1-2; clone_size: .; v_call: TRBV6-5; d_call: .; cdr3_nt: TGTGCCAGCAGACAAAACTATGGCTACACCTTC; cdr3_aa: CASRQNYGYTF
j_call: TRBJ2-3; clone_size: .; v_call: TRBV7-3; d_call: TRBD2; cdr3_nt: TGTGCCAGCAGCCTAAACCCGACTAGCGGGGGCCGCACAGATACGCAGTATTTT; cdr3_aa: CASSLNPTSGGRTDTQYF
j_call: TRBJ2-7; clone_size: .; v_call: TRBV5-4; d_call: .; cdr3_nt: TGTGCCAGCAGCTTGCAAAGGGTACAGGGCGAGCAGTACTTC; cdr3_aa: CASSLQRVQGEQYF
j_call: TRBJ2-1; clone_size: .; v_call: TRBV11-2; d_call: TRBD1; cdr3_nt: TGTGCCAGCAGCTTCGGGACAGGGAATTGGCAGTTCTTC; cdr3_aa: CASSFGTGNWQFF
j_call: TRBJ2-7; clone_size: .; v_call: TRBV4-2; d_call: TRBD1; cdr3_nt: TGTGCCAGCAGCCAAGGGACAGGGGTGTACGAGCAGTACTTC; cdr3_aa: CASSQGTGVYEQYF
j_call: TRBJ1-1; clone_size: .; v_call: TRBV30; d_call: .; cdr3_nt: TGTGCCTGGAGTGCGAGGACAGCAACCTCTTTTGAAGCTTTCTTT; cdr3_aa: CAWSARTATSFEAFF
j_call: TRBJ2-5; clone_size: .; v_call: TRBV2; d_call: TRBD2; cdr3_nt: TGTGCCAGCAGTCCCCTTGGGACTAGCGGGGGAGAGACCCAGTACTTC; cdr3_aa: CASSPLGTSGGETQYF
j_call: TRBJ1-1; clone_size: .; v_call: TRBV18; d_call: TRBD1; cdr3_nt: TGTGCCAGCTCAACCACTACAGGGGTTAGCACTGAAGCTTTCTTT; cdr3_aa: CASSTTTGVSTEAFF